A single T cell receptor beta chain is shown here with its context. The data stem from a study of blood T cell repertoires in COVID-19. Whole-study context: Samples came from the United States, Italy and Spain, spanning acute and convalescent COVID-19. Nucleic acid was either cDNA or gDNA, and it came from T cells, B-cell-depleted T cells, or PBMCs.

Methods used by the authors: Estimated nucleated cell counts came from reference gene primer amplification. TCRdb keeps only in-frame clones here, not all; method: immunoSEQ multiplex PCR. The DNA was the basis for D and trimming; V, J and clone size are from that table. Of some 200,000 clones listed, about 85% are singletons. The CDR3 runs 14 residues. Germline CDR1 reads LNHDA; CDR2 reads SQIVND (reference sequence). J gave up 5 bases and V 3 bases, and 5 bases lay outside the gene matches. The sequence derives from a woman of 80 years or more with acute or convalescent COVID-19. The chain links TRBV19 to TRBJ2-7; 9 nucleotides align to TRBD1. The source material was peripheral blood. Here the CDR3 reads CASSIPGQGDEQYF. The CDR3 DNA reads as TGTGCCAGTAGTATTCCGGGACAGGGCGACGAGCAGTACTTC.